This T cell receptor beta chain was sequenced during a study of spatial heterogeneity in lung cancer. The CDR3 length is 17 residues. The germline V gene encodes CDR1 SGHDN and CDR2 FVKESK. Trimming took off 1 base at V and 1 base at J, with 16 bases between the two ends. TCRdb redid the calling of the 5' RACE reads with MiXCR, one entry per CDR3 protein. Altogether roughly 15,000 distinct CDR3 sequences are present, roughly 6.3% being singletons, with the ten largest covering under 30%. Study results and caveats: Blood contained ubiquitous expanded tumor TCRs more at resection than at follow-up.

By sample share, this clonotype is medium-sized (0.01 to 0.1%). Antigen: not known. Time point denoted: blood at routine non-recurrence follow-up after resection. The input for sequencing was PBMCs, taken at follow-up. This receptor was identified in a male donor with early-stage non-small cell lung cancer. The chain couples TRBV14 to TRBJ1-1; D unresolved. The CDR3 DNA reads as TGTGCCAGCAGCCAAGGCACAGCTATCTTTGGGAACACTGAAGCTTTCTTT. Its translation: CASSQGTAIFGNTEAFF. The full variable domain, its missing parts supplied by reference TRBV14 and TRBJ1-1, is EAGVTQFPSHSVIEKGQTVTLRCDPISGHDNLYWYRRVMGKEIKFLLHFVKESKQDESGMPNNRFLAERTGGTYSTLKVQPAELEDSGVYFCASSQGTAIFGNTEAFFGQGTRLTVV.